Below, 8 T cell receptor beta chains from the same sample are listed, as sequenced in a study of T cells after yellow fever vaccination. TCRdb ran MiXCR on the 5' RACE reads and lists one entry per CDR3 protein. The sample has around 300,000 distinct CDR3 sequences, over 3.5% seen once. The specimen comprised PBMCs, sampled 5 days after the yellow fever booster vaccination. All receptors derive from a man aged 18 to 30 who received the YFV17D yellow fever vaccine.

The rearrangement uses TRBV29-1 and TRBJ2-1; a weak D match, TRBD1 (6 bases). This CDR3 is built from 16 residues. The V end lost 3 bases, the J end lost 3 bases, and 18 bases lay between the germline ends. Germline CDR1 and CDR2: SQVTM and ANQGSEA. The CDR3 bases are TGCAGCGTTGAGGGCCCGAGGGGGAAGATCTACAATGAGCAGTTCTTC. This codes for CSVEGPRGKIYNEQFF.

Many counts were recorded for this clonotype. The gene calls are TRBV5-1 and TRBJ1-4; D gene ambiguous. This CDR3 contains 13 residues. Between the trimmed V and J ends, which lost 0 bases and 4 bases, there was a span of 4 bases. Germline lookup yields CDR1 SGHRS and CDR2 YFSETQ. The CDR3 sequence: CASSLDRNEKLFF. The CDR3 nucleotides read TGCGCCAGCAGCTTGGACCGTAATGAAAAACTGTTTTTT.

The V and J genes are TRBV9 and TRBJ1-6; the match to TRBD1 covers 10 bases. Trimming at V came to 7 bases and at J to 11 bases, leaving 12 bases not matched to a gene. Germline V gene sequence: CDR1 SGDLS, CDR2 YYNGEE. CDR3 length: 15 residues. The CDR3 DNA reads TGTGCCAGCTCCCCCTCCGGGACAGGGGCACCACCCCTCCACTTT. This encodes CASSPSGTGAPPLHF. Together with reference TRBV9 and TRBJ1-6, the CDR3 gives the full variable domain: DSGVTQTPKHLITATGQRVTLRCSPRSGDLSVYWYQQSLDQGLQFLIQYYNGEERAKGNILERFSAQQFPDLHSELNLSSLELGDSALYFCASSPSGTGAPPLHFGNGTRLTVT.

As DNA, the CDR3 is TGCGCCAGCGGACAGGGGACAGGGCCGAACACTGAAGCTTTCTTT. Its translation is CASGQGTGPNTEAFF. The chain recombines TRBV5-1 with TRBJ1-1; 9 bases fit TRBD1. V trimming: 7 bases; J trimming: 1 base; junction bases outside the gene matches: 8. The CDR3 sequence is 15 residues long. CDR1 and CDR2 (germline): SGHRS, YFSETQ.

The chain links TRBV15 to TRBJ1-5; the D gene is possibly TRBD1 (5 bases). V was trimmed by 3 bases and J by 2 bases, leaving 11 bases between them. The germline V gene has CDR1 LNHNV and CDR2 YYDKDF (reference sequence). CDR3 length: 15 residues. The CDR3, as DNA: TGTGCCACCAGCAGCAGGGTTTTAGGCAATCAGCCCCAGCATTTT. The encoded protein is CATSSRVLGNQPQHF.

The chain carries TRBV5-1 and TRBJ2-2, with D tentatively TRBD2 (6 bases). V gave up 2 bases and J gave up 6 bases, with 11 bases separating them. Germline values: CDR1 SGHRS, CDR2 YFSETQ. The CDR3 runs to 14 residues. CDR3 coding DNA: TGCGCCAGCAGCTTTGGGACTTGGGCCGGGGAGCTGTTTTTT. This encodes CASSFGTWAGELFF.

Turning to this clonotype: One end of the junction does not line up with germline, which may come from a read error. The rearrangement links TRBV6-5 to TRBJ2-1; TRBD1 matches 7 bases. This CDR3 is 15 amino acids long. Germline V gives CDR1 MNHEY, CDR2 SVGAGI. In DNA form, the CDR3 reads TGTGCCAGCAGTTACGGGACAGATTCCTACATTGAGCAGTTCTTC. This translates into CASSYGTDSYIEQFF.

The sample holds many counts of this clonotype. The gene calls are TRBV28 and TRBJ2-1, with 7 bases aligning to TRBD2. With 8 bases clipped from V and 0 bases from J, the junction kept 4 bases outside the gene matches. This CDR3 has 14 amino acids. Germline CDR1 and CDR2: MDHEN and SYDVKM. Written as DNA, the CDR3 is TGTGCCAGCCGGGGGGAGAGCTCCTACAATGAGCAGTTCTTC. Encoded protein: CASRGESSYNEQFF.